This TCR beta chain appears in the sequencing data of a study of low-dose radiotherapy and immunotherapy resistance in tumors. Overall study: Patients of Cohort 1 had 0.5 Gy fractions every 2 weeks, which summed to 6.5 Gy.

Every donor was treated with nivolumab, ipilimumab, aspirin, low-dose cyclophosphamide and also low-dose radiotherapy. Covering alpha and beta chains, TRAV- and TRBV-specific primers were used for the first-strand cDNA. TCR amplification ran approximately 20 PCR cycles using constant-region and V-primer adapter primers. One entry per CDR3 protein results from TCRdb running MiXCR on the reads. The sample carries over 15,000 distinct CDR3 sequences, less than 85% recorded once. CDR1 and CDR2 from the germline V gene are SGHAT and FQDESV (reference sequence). The V and J ends lost 5 bases and 4 bases, in that order; junction bases with no gene match: 15. The CDR3 runs 17 residues.

The TCR sequence derives from a human donor with advanced metastatic prostate, ovarian, gallbladder or colorectal cancer (not recorded which). This table probably holds off-target reads from a library built for another chain. The gene calls are TRBV11-1 and TRBJ2-5; TRBD2 aligns across 8 bases. The CDR3 nucleotides are TGTGCCAGCAGCCACCTTGGCCGGGGGGGATCTGGAGAGACCCAGTACTTC. This gives the protein CASSHLGRGGSGETQYF.